Only one count was recorded for the clone carrying this T cell receptor (beta chain). This specimen belongs to a study of T cell responses to AZD1222 COVID-19 vaccine. Here immunoSEQ multiplex PCR was the method, and the copy in TCRdb shows in-frame clones only, minus some. The sample has some 100,000 clones, less than 95% seen once. The length of the CDR3 is 17 residues. From germline, CDR1 is SGHTA and CDR2 FQGTGA. The V gene end was trimmed by 2 bases and the J gene end by 1 base; junction bases not matched to a gene: 1. This TCR was recovered from an adult in good health. The sample here was peripheral blood, taken on day 0 of AZD1222 vaccination. The rearrangement uses TRBV7-3 and TRBJ2-3; 15 bases line up with TRBD2. The CDR3 loop reads CASSLGTSGGRTDTQYF. As DNA, the CDR3 is TGTGCCAGCAGCTTAGGGACTAGCGGGGGGCGCACAGATACGCAGTATTTT.